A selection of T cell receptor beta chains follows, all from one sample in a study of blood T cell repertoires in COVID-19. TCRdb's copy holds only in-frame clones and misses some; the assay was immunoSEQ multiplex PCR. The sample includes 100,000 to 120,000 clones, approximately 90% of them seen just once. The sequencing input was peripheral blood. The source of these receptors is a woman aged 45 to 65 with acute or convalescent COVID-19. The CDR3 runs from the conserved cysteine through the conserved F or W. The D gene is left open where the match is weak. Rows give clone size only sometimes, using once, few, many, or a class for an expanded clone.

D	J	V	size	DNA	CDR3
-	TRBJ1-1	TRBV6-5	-	TGTGCCAGCAGGGGACACCATGGACCGAACACTGAAGCTTTCTTT	CASRGHHGPNTEAFF
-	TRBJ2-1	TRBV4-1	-	TGCGCCAGCAGCCAAGATAGGGTTGGGCGGGCTGAGCAGTTCTTC	CASSQDRVGRAEQFF
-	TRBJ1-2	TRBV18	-	TGTGCCAGCTCACAGGACATTAACAATGGCTACACCTTC	CASSQDINNGYTF
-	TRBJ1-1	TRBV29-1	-	TGCAGCGCCCGAGGCGGATTGAACACTGAAGCTTTCTTT	CSARGGLNTEAFF
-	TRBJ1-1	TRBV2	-	TGTGCCAGCAGGTACTCCAGGATCATGAACACTGAAGCTTTCTTT	CASRYSRIMNTEAFF
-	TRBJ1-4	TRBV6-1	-	TGTGCCAGCAGTGAAACAGGGAAAGAAAAACTGTTTTTT	CASSETGKEKLFF
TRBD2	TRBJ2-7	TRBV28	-	TGTGCCAGCAGTTTGACTAGCGGGAGTAGCTACGAGCAGTACTTC	CASSLTSGSSYEQYF
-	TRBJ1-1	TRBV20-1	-	TGCAGTGCTAGAGTGGTAACAGAAGCTTTCTTT	CSARVVTEAFF
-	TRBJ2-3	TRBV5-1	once	TGCGCCAGCAGCCCCCTGACGGGGGCAGATACGCAGTATTTT	CASSPLTGADTQYF
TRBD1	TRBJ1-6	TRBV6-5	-	TGTGCCAGCAGTTACTCCGGGACAGGGAATTCACCCCTCCACTTT	CASSYSGTGNSPLHF
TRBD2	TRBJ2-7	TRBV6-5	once	TGTGCCAGCAGCATCACGGGAGGGTTGGAGCAGTACTTC	CASSITGGLEQYF